This section outlines one T cell receptor beta chain sequence together with its context. Its antigen is unknown. TCRdb keeps only in-frame clones here, not all; method: immunoSEQ multiplex PCR. The top ten hold under 0.15% of the sample, which has roughly 2.6 million clones, just over 90% seen once. The data derive from a study of shared clonotypes between healthy human individuals. Whole-study results and caveats: The sharing of 5% to 6.5% of naive CD4 clonotypes was seen across several donors. Non-shared clonotypes showed lower generation probabilities than clonotypes common to all four donors.

From germline, CDR1 is LGHNA and CDR2 YSLEER. The V gene lost 0 bases and the J gene lost 2 bases, with 8 bases spanning the gap. CDR3 length equals 14 residues. The sequenced material came from naive CD4+ T cells sorted from blood. The subset is: CD45RA+ positively selected. The chain links TRBV4-3 to TRBJ2-7; D not certain. This clonotype was obtained from a man aged 18 to 30 in good health. CDR3 in amino acids: CASSQETYAYEQYF. DNA of the CDR3: TGCGCCAGCAGCCAAGAGACCTACGCCTACGAGCAGTACTTC.